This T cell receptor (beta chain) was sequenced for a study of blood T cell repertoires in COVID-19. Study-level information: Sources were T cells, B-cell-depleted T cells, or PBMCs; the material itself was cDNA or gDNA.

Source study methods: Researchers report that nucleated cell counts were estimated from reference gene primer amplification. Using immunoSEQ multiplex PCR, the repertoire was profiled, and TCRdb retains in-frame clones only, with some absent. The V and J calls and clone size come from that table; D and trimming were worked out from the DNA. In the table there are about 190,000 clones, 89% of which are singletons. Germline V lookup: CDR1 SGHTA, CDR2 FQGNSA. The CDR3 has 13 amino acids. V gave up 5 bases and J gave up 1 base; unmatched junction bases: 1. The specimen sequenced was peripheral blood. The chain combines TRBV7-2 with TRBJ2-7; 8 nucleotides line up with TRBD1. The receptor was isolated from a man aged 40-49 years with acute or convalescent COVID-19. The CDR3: CASSRDRSYEQYF. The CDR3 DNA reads TGTGCCAGCAGCCGGGACAGGTCCTACGAGCAGTACTTC.